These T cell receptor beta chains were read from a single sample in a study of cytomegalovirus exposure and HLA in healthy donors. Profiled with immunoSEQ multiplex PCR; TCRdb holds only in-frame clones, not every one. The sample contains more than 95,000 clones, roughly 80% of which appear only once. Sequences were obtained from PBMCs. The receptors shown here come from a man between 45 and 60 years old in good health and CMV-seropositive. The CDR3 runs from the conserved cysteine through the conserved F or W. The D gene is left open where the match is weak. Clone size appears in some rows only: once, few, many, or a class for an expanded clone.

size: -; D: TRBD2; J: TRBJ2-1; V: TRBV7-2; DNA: TGTGCCAGCAGCCCGACTAGCGGACTGTACAATGAGCAGTTCTTC; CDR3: CASSPTSGLYNEQFF
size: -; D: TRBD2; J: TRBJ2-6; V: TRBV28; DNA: TGTGCCAGCAGTTCCCCGGGGGGGTCTGGGGCCAACGTCCTGACTTTC; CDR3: CASSSPGGSGANVLTF
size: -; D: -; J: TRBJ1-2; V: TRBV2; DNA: TGTGCCAGCAGTTACTCAGGGAACTATGGCTACACCTTC; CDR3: CASSYSGNYGYTF
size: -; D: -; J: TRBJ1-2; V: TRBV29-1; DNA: TGCAGCGCCCGAGAAGGAGATAGCTATGGCTACACCTTC; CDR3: CSAREGDSYGYTF
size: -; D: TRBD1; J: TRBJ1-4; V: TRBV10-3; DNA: TGTGCCATCAGTGAGTCGGGACAGGGGGGAGAAAAACTGTTTTTT; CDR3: CAISESGQGGEKLFF
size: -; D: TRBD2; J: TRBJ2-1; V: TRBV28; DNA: TGTGCCAGCAGTTTATTCACTAGCGGGACTTCCTACAATGAGCAGTTCTTC; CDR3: CASSLFTSGTSYNEQFF
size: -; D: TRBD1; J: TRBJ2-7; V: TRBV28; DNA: TGTGCCAGCGTCCCAAGGGGGCCCTACGAGCAGTACTTC; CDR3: CASVPRGPYEQYF
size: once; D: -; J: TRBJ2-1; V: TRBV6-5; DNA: TGTGCCAGCAGATCGACAGGCCTCTCCTACAATGAGCAGTTCTTC; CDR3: CASRSTGLSYNEQFF
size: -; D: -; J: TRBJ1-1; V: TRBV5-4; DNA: TGTGCCAGCAGCTTGTCCTTACGGGGAGATACTGAAGCTTTCTTT; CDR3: CASSLSLRGDTEAFF
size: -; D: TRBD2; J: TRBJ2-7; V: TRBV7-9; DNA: TGTGCCAGCAGCCCACTAGCGGGAATCTACGAGCAGTACTTC; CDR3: CASSPLAGIYEQYF
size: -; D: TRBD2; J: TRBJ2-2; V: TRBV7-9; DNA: TGTGCCAGCAGAAGTAGCGGGAGGGACACCGGGGAGCTGTTTTTT; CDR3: CASRSSGRDTGELFF
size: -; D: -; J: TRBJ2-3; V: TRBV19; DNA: TGTGCCAGTAATCGAGGGCGGACAGTCTCAGATACGCAGTATTTT; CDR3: CASNRGRTVSDTQYF
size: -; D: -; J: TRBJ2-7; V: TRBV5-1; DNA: TGCGCCAGCAGCCCACGGACAGCTAACTACGAGCAGTACTTC; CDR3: CASSPRTANYEQYF
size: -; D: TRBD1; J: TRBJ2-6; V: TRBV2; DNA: TGTGCCAGCAGTACAGGGGCTGGGGCCAACGTCCTGACTTTC; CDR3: CASSTGAGANVLTF
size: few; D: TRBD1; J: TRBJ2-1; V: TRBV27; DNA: TGTGCCAGCAGTCCGGGACAGGGGACAGGTGTGGACGGAGATGAGCAGTTCTTC; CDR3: CASSPGQGTGVDGDEQFF
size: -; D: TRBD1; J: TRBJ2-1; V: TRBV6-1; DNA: TGTGCCAGCAGTGCAACGACAGGGGGCTCCTACAATGAGCAGTTCTTC; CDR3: CASSATTGGSYNEQFF
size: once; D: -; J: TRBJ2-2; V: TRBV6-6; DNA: TGTGCCAGCAGTTACTCCAGGGATAGCACCGGGGAGCTGTTTTTT; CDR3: CASSYSRDSTGELFF
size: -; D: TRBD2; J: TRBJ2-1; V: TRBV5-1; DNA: TGCGCCAGCAGCCCGGAGCGGGGAGTCGCCTACAATGAGCAGTTCTTC; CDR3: CASSPERGVAYNEQFF
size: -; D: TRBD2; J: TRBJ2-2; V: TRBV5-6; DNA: TGTGCCAGCAGCTTGTCGGCGGGAGCGAACACCGGGGAGCTGTTTTTT; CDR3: CASSLSAGANTGELFF
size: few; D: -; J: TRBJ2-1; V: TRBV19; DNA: TGTGCCAGTAGCAAGGGGGAAGGCAATGAGCAGTTCTTC; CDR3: CASSKGEGNEQFF
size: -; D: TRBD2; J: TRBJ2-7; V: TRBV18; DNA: TGTGCCAGCTCACCAAAACCGGGACTAGCGGGAGTAGGGGGTGAGCAGTACTTC; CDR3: CASSPKPGLAGVGGEQYF
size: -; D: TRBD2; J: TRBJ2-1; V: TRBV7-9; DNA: TGTGCCAGCAGCTCCACTAGCGGGAAAAATGTTCACAATGAGCAGTTCTTC; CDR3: CASSSTSGKNVHNEQFF
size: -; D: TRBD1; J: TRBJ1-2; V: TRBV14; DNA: TGTGCCAGCAGCCTAGACAGGGGGAACTATGGCTACACCTTC; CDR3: CASSLDRGNYGYTF
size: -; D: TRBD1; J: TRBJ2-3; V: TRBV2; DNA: TGTGCCAGCAGTAGGGGGCGAGATACGCAGTATTTT; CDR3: CASSRGRDTQYF
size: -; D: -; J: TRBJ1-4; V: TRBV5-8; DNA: TGTGCCAGCAGCCTCCCCGGGACAACTAATGAAAAACTGTTTTTT; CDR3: CASSLPGTTNEKLFF
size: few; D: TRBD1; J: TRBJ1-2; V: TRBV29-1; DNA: TGCAGCGTTGAAGGGACAGGGAGCGGGGGCTACACCTTC; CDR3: CSVEGTGSGGYTF
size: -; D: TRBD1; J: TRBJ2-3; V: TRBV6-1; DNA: TGTGCCAGCAGTGAAACCCCGGGACAGGGCACAGATACGCAGTATTTT; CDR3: CASSETPGQGTDTQYF
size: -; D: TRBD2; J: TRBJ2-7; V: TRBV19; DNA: TGTGCCAGTAGTCCCAGCGGGAGAGATAGCTACGAGCAGTACTTC; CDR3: CASSPSGRDSYEQYF
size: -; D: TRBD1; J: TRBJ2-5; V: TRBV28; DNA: TGTGCCAGCAGTGGACAGGGGGCAGAGACCCAGTACTTC; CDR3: CASSGQGAETQYF
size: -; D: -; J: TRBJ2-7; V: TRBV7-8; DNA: TGTGCCAGCAGCTCCCCGACTACTCGGAGAGTCTCCTACGAGCAGTACTTC; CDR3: CASSSPTTRRVSYEQYF
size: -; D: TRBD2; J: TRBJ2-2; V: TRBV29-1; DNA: TGCAGCGTTGCTGGCCCTAGCGGGACGGGGGAGCTGTTTTTT; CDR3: CSVAGPSGTGELFF
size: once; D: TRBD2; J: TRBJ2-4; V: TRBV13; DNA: TGTGCCAGCAGTTACACCAGGACTAGAACCAAAAACATTCAGTACTTC; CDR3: CASSYTRTRTKNIQYF
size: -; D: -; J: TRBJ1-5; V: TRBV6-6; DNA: TGTGCCAGCAGTTACCAGGGGTATAGCAATCAGCCCCAGCATTTT; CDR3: CASSYQGYSNQPQHF